The source of this T cell receptor beta chain is a study of T cell repertoires in cytomegalovirus infection. Study-wide background: Indicated by public TCR beta signatures were CMV infection and matching HLA type. Study-wide results and limits: Adding up the frequency of public TCR beta families identified people who carried CMV plus the relevant HLA.

A remark on this clonotype: The antigen remains undetermined.

The CDR3 has 11 residues. CDR1 MDHEN and CDR2 SYDVKM come from the germline V gene. The ends were cut back, 6 bases at V and 2 bases at J, with 4 bases in the middle. MiXCR, run by TCRdb on the reads, gives a single entry per CDR3 protein. The data contain 250,000 to 300,000 distinct CDR3 sequences, 12% to 15% of them singletons. The J gene is TRBJ2-5, the V gene TRBV28; D remains unclear. The source material was PBMCs. The TCR comes from a human donor in good health (CMV status not recorded). Some clones in this sample may be carry-over from other donors' samples. CDR3 in DNA: TGTGCCAGCAGATCTCAAGAGACCCAGTACTTC. It translates to CASRSQETQYF.